Below are 14 T cell receptor beta chains sequenced from a single sample in a study of OX40 agonist ivuxolimab in advanced cancers. Sequencing used immunoSEQ multiplex PCR; TCRdb keeps in-frame clones, though not all of them. Here the sample spans tens of thousands of clones, about 88% being singletons. The material was CD4+ or CD8+ T cells sorted from blood, obtained in a trial of the OX40 agonist ivuxolimab. The receptors derive from an adult with an advanced solid tumor such as melanoma, head and neck, liver or kidney cancer.

The rearrangement links TRBV4-3 to TRBJ2-6, with TRBD2 matching over 11 bases. In germline, CDR1 is LGHNA, CDR2 YSLEER. Losses at the gene ends were 3 bases for V and 0 bases for J; bases not matched to a gene: 7. CDR3 length: 19 amino acids. DNA of the CDR3: TGCGCCAGCAGCCAGGAACTAGCGGGAGTGATCTCTGGGGCCAACGTCCTGACTTTC. It encodes CASSQELAGVISGANVLTF.

The V and J genes are TRBV7-9 and TRBJ1-1; TRBD1 matches 11 bases. From germline, CDR1 is SEHNR and CDR2 FQNEAQ (reference sequence). V dropped 5 bases and J dropped 11; count of bases not matched to a gene: 10. The CDR3 runs to 14 residues. Here the CDR3 DNA reads TGTGCCAGCAGCCTTGGACAGGGGGCTCGGGTGGCTTTCTTT. It specifies CASSLGQGARVAFF. Full variable domain (rest looked up from reference TRBV7-9 and TRBJ1-1): DTGVSQNPRHKITKRGQNVTFRCDPISEHNRLYWYRQTLGQGPEFLTYFQNEAQLEKSRLLSDRFSAERPKGSFSTLEIQRTEQGDSAMYLCASSLGQGARVAFFGQGTRLTVV.

V and J are TRBV6-5 and TRBJ2-7; D gene uncertain. This CDR3 is 15 amino acids long. CDR1 is MNHEY and CDR2 is SVGAGI in the germline V gene. Deletions cut 7 bases from V and 5 bases from J, with 21 bases between. The CDR3 protein is CASTPWGSGRDEQYF. CDR3 nucleotides: TGTGCCAGCACCCCTTGGGGTAGTGGTCGGGACGAGCAGTACTTC.

The J gene is TRBJ2-7, the V gene TRBV6-5, with 7 positions matching TRBD1. Germline V lookup: CDR1 MNHEY, CDR2 SVGAGI. V dropped 2 bases and J dropped 9; count of bases not matched to a gene: 16. The CDR3 is 16 residues long. CDR3 amino acids: CASSYTLGAGGSGQYF. Written as DNA, the CDR3 is TGTGCCAGCAGTTACACACTCGGTGCAGGGGGTAGTGGGCAGTACTTC.

V usage is TRBV9 and J usage is TRBJ2-3; tentatively, D is TRBD2 (5 bases). CDR1 and CDR2 (germline): SGDLS, YYNGEE. This CDR3 spans 15 amino acids. Deletions cut 3 bases from V and 1 base from J, with 12 bases between. As DNA, the CDR3 is TGTGCCAGCAGCGCTCTAGCCTCGGGCACAGATACGCAGTATTTT. Its translation is CASSALASGTDTQYF.

The rearrangement joins TRBV9 to TRBJ2-5, with unresolved D. V was cut by 3 bases and J by 2 bases, with 17 bases left in between. This CDR3 is 16 amino acids long. Germline V gene sequence: CDR1 SGDLS, CDR2 YYNGEE. The CDR3 loop is CASSAQALGIQETQYF. The CDR3 region has the DNA TGTGCCAGCAGCGCTCAAGCCCTCGGAATACAAGAGACCCAGTACTTC.

The chain has TRBV7-8 and TRBJ2-5; TRBD2 matches at 8 bases. Per the germline V gene, CDR1 is SGHVS and CDR2 is FQNEAQ. V was clipped by 3 bases and J by 3 bases; unmatched bases: 3. The CDR3 extends over 14 amino acids. CDR3 region: CASSLTGGEETQYF. For the CDR3, the DNA is TGTGCCAGCAGCTTGACGGGGGGGGAAGAGACCCAGTACTTC.

The chain links TRBV7-9 to TRBJ1-1; 7 nucleotides match TRBD1. In germline, CDR1 is SEHNR, CDR2 FQNEAQ (reference sequence). The CDR3 is made up of 12 amino acids. The J segment lost 2 bases and the V segment lost 10 bases, leaving 4 bases of the junction unmatched. The CDR3 DNA reads TGTGCCATTCGACAGGGAAACACTGAAGCTTTCTTT. This translates into CAIRQGNTEAFF.

This clone was recorded once. The chain links TRBV19 to TRBJ1-1; D might be TRBD1 (6 bases). V dropped 3 bases and J dropped 10 bases, with 12 bases sitting between them. The CDR3 has 12 residues. CDR1 and CDR2 (germline): LNHDA, SQIVND (reference sequence). The CDR3, as DNA: TGTGCCAGTAGTATCGGTAGGGGGGGAGCTTTCTTT. Amino acid sequence: CASSIGRGGAFF.

This chain joins TRBV9 and TRBJ1-1; D is unresolved. The CDR3 extends over 13 amino acids. Germline V gives CDR1 SGDLS, CDR2 YYNGEE. Trimming took 0 bases from V and 1 from J, leaving 4 bases between them. CDR3: CASSVVQNTEAFF. CDR3 DNA: TGTGCCAGCAGCGTAGTACAGAACACTGAAGCTTTCTTT.

The rearrangement uses TRBV18 and TRBJ1-5; the D gene is possibly TRBD1 (5 bases). Trimming pared 2 bases from V and 4 bases from J, leaving 12 bases between. The CDR3 has 15 amino acids. CDR1 is KGHSH and CDR2 is LQKENI in the germline V gene. As DNA, the CDR3 is TGTGCCAGCTCACCATATCCGAAGGGGAATCAGCCCCAGCATTTT. Protein product: CASSPYPKGNQPQHF.

The V gene is TRBV4-2, the J gene TRBJ1-1; 8 nucleotides agree with TRBD1. There are 16 residues in the CDR3. Per the germline V gene, CDR1 is LGHNA and CDR2 is YNFKEQ. V shed 3 bases and J 4 bases; nucleotides not matched to a gene: 10. For the CDR3, the DNA is TGTGCCAGCAGCCAGGGACCGGGACAGGAGGCCACTGAAGCTTTCTTT. This sequence encodes CASSQGPGQEATEAFF.

This CDR3 is CASSQERGGYNEQFF. CDR3 nucleotide sequence: TGTGCCAGCAGCCAAGAGCGGGGGGGTTACAATGAGCAGTTCTTC. The rearrangement uses TRBV4-2 and TRBJ2-1; 9 bases are shared with TRBD2. V shed 0 bases, J shed 4 bases, and the junction held 1 base outside the gene matches. CDR3 length equals 15 residues. Germline CDR1 is LGHNA and CDR2 is YNFKEQ.

This chain joins TRBV21-1 and TRBJ2-1; no DNA check was done on the table's D call, TRBD1. TRBV21-1 is a pseudogene locus. The length of the CDR3 is 15 residues. This chain's CDR3 is CASSKVRRPYNEQFF. The DNA for the CDR3 is TGTGCCAGCAGCAAGGTACGCAGGCCCTACAATGAGCAGTTCTTC.